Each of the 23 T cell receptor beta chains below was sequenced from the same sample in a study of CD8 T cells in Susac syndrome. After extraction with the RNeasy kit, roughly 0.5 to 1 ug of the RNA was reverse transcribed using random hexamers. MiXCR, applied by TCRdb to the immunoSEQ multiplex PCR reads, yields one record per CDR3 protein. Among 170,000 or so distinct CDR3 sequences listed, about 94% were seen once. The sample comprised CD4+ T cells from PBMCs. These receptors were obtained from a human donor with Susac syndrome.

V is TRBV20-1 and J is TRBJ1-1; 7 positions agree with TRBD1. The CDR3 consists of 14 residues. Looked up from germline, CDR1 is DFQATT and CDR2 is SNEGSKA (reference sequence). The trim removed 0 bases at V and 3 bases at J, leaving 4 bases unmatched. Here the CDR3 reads CSARETGEDTEAFF. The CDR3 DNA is TGCAGTGCTAGAGAAACAGGGGAAGACACTGAAGCTTTCTTT.

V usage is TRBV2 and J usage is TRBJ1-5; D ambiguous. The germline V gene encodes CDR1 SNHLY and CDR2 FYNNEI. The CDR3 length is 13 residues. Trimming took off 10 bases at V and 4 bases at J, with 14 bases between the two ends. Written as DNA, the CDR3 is TGTGCCACAGATCAGAGACCGAATCAGCCCCAGCATTTT. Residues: CATDQRPNQPQHF. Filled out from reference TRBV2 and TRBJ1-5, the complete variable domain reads EPEVTQTPSHQVTQMGQEVILRCVPISNHLYFYWYRQILGQKVEFLVSFYNNEISEKSEIFDDQFSVERPDGSNFTLKIRSTKLEDSAMYFCATDQRPNQPQHFGDGTRLSIL.

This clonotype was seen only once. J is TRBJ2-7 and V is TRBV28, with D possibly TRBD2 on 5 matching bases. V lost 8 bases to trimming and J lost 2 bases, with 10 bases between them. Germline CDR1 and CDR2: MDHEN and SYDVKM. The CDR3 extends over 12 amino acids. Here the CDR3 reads CASGGGPYEQYF. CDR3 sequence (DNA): TGTGCCAGCGGTGGCGGGCCCTACGAGCAGTACTTC.

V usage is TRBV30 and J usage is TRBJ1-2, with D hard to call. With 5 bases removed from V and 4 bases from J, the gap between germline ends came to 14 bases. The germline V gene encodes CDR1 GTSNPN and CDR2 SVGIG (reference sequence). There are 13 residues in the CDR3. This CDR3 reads CAWGTKQTYGYTF. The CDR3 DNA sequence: TGTGCCTGGGGTACCAAGCAAACCTATGGCTACACCTTC. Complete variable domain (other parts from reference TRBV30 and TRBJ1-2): SQTIHQWPATLVQPVGSPLSLECTVEGTSNPNLYWYRQAAGRGLQLLFYSVGIGQISSEVPQNLSASRPQDRQFILSSKKLLLSDSGFYLCAWGTKQTYGYTFGSGTRLTVV.

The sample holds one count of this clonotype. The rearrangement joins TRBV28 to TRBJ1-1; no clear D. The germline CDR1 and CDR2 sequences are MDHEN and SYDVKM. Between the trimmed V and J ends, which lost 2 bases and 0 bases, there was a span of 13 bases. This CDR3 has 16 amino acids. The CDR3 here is CASSLPNGPMNTEAFF. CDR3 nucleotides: TGTGCCAGCAGTTTACCAAATGGACCGATGAACACTGAAGCTTTCTTT. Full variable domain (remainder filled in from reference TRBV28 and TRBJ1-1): DVKVTQSSRYLVKRTGEKVFLECVQDMDHENMFWYRQDPGLGLRLIYFSYDVKMKEKGDIPEGYSVSREKKERFSLILESASTNQTSMYLCASSLPNGPMNTEAFFGQGTRLTVV.

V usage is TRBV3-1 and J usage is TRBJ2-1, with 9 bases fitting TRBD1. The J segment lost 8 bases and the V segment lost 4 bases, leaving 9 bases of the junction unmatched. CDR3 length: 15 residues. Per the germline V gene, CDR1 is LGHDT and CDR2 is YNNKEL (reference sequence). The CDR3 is CASSPPGQGVDEQFF. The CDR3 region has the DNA TGTGCCAGCAGCCCACCGGGACAGGGCGTGGATGAGCAGTTCTTC.

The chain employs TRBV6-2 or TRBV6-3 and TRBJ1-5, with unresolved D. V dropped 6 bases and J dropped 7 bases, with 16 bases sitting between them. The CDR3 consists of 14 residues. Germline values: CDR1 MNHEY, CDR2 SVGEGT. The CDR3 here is CASSKPDGRQPQHF. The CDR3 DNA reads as TGTGCCAGCAGCAAACCGGACGGTCGGCAGCCCCAGCATTTT.

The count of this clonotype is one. CDR3 loop: CASSPPVAGPTDTQYF. In nucleotides, the CDR3 is TGTGCCAGCAGCCCACCGGTAGCGGGACCCACAGATACGCAGTATTTT. This chain uses TRBV3-1 with TRBJ2-3; 8 bases agree with TRBD2. The J segment lost 2 bases and the V segment lost 4 bases, leaving 8 bases of the junction unmatched. The CDR3 loop spans 16 amino acids. In germline, CDR1 is LGHDT, CDR2 YNNKEL (reference sequence).

The chain's CDR3 is CASSVGWDSSSGNTIYF. The CDR3 DNA reads as TGTGCCAGCAGCGTAGGTTGGGACAGCAGCTCTGGAAACACCATATATTTT. The rearrangement joins TRBV9 to TRBJ1-3; 7 nucleotides agree with TRBD1. Trimming took 0 bases from V and 0 from J; bases not matched to a gene: 6. Germline CDR1 is SGDLS and CDR2 is YYNGEE. The CDR3 has 17 amino acids.

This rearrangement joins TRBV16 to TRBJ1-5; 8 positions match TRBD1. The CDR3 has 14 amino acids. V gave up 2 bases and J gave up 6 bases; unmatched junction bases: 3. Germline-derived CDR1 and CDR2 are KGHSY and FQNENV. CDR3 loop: CASSQGQGGQPQHF. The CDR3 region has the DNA TGTGCCAGCAGCCAAGGACAGGGCGGTCAGCCCCAGCATTTT.

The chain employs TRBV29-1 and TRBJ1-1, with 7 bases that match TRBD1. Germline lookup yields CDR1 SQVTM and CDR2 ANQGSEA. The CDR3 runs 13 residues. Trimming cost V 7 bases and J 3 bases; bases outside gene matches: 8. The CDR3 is CSAHRDSYTEAFF. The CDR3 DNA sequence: TGCAGCGCTCATCGGGACAGCTACACTGAAGCTTTCTTT.

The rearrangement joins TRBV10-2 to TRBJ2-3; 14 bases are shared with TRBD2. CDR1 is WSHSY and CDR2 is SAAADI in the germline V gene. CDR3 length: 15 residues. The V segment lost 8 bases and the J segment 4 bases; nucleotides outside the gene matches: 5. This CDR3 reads CASLTSGRAADTQYF. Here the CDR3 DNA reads TGCGCCAGCTTGACTAGCGGGAGGGCGGCAGATACGCAGTATTTT.

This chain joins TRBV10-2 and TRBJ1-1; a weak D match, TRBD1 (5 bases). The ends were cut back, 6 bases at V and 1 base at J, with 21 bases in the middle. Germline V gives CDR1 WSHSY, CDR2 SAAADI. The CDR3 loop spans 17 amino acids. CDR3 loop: CASRNPPTTVENTEAFF. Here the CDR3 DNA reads TGCGCCAGCAGGAACCCGCCCACGACAGTGGAGAACACTGAAGCTTTCTTT.

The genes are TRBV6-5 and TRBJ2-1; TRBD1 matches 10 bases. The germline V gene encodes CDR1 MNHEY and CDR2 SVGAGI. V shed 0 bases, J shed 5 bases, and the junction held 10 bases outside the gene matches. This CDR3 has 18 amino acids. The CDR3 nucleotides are TGTGCCAGCAGTTACTCGAAGATTGGGACAGGGGCCCACAATGAGCAGTTCTTC. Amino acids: CASSYSKIGTGAHNEQFF.

As DNA, the CDR3 is TGTGCCAGCAGCTTGCCGCTAGATACGCAGTATTTT. Its translation is CASSLPLDTQYF. The chain has TRBV5-4 and TRBJ2-3; no firm D call. Germline V gives CDR1 SGHNT, CDR2 YYREEE (reference sequence). The CDR3 contains 12 residues. Trimming left V 1 base short and J 5 bases short, with 5 bases between.

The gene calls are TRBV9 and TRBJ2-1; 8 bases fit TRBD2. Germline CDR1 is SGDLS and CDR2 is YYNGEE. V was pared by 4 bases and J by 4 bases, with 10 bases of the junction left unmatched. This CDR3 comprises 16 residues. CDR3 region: CASSSLTGGPYNEQFF. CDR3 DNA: TGTGCCAGCAGCTCCCTAACGGGGGGGCCGTACAATGAGCAGTTCTTC.

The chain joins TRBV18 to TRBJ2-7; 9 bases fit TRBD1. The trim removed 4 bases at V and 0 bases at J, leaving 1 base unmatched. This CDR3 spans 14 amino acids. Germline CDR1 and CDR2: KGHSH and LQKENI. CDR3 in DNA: TGTGCCAGCTCACAACAGGGGGCCTCCTACGAGCAGTACTTC. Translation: CASSQQGASYEQYF.

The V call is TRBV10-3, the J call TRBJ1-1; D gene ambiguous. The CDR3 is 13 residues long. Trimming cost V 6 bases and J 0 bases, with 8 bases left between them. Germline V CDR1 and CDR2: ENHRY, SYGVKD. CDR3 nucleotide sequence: TGTGCCATCAGGGGAGGTATGAACACTGAAGCTTTCTTT. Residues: CAIRGGMNTEAFF.

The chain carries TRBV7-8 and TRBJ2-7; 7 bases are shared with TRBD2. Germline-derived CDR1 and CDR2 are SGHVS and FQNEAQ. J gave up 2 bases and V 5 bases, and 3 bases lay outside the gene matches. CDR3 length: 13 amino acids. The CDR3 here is CASSPTSPYEQYF. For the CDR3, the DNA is TGTGCCAGCAGCCCGACTAGCCCCTACGAGCAGTACTTC.

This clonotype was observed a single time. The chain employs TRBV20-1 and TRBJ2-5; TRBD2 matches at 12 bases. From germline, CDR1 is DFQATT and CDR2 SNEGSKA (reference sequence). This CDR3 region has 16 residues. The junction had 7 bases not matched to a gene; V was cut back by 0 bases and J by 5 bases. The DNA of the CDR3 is TGCAGTGCTAGAGATGCACTAGCGGGAGGTGGGGAGACCCAGTACTTC. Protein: CSARDALAGGGETQYF.

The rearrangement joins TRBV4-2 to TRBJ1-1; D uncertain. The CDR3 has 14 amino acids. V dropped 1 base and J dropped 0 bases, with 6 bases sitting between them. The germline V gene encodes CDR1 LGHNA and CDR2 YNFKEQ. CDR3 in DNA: TGTGCCAGCAGCCAAGGGACGGTGAACACTGAAGCTTTCTTT. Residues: CASSQGTVNTEAFF.

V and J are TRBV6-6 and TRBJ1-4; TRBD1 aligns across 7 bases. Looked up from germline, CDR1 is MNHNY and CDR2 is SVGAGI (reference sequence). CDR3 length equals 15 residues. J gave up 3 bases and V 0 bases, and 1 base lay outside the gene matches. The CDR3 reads CASSYSRGANEKLFF. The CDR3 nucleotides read TGTGCCAGCAGTTACTCCAGGGGGGCTAATGAAAAACTGTTTTTT.

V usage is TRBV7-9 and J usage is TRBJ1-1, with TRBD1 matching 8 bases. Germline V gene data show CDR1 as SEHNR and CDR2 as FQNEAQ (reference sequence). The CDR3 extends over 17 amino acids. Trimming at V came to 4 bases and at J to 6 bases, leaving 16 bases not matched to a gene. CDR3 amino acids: CASSWNRGEPVFSEAFF. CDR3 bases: TGTGCCAGCAGCTGGAACAGGGGGGAGCCTGTGTTCTCTGAAGCTTTCTTT.